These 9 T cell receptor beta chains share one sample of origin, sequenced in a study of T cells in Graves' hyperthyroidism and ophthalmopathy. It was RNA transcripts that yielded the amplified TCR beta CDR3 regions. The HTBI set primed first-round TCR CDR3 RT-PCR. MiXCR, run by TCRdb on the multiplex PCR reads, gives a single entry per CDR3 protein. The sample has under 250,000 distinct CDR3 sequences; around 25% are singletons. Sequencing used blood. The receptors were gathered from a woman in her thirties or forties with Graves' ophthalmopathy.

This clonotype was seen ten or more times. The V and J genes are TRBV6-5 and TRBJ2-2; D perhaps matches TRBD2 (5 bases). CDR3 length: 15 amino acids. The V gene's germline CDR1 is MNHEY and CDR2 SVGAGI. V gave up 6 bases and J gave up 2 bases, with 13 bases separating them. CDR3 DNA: TGTGCCAGCAGCCCCGCCGGGATAAACACCGGGGAGCTGTTTTTT. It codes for CASSPAGINTGELFF.

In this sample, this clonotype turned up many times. CDR3: CASSPPVGSGNTIYF. The CDR3 nucleotides read TGTGCCAGCAGCCCCCCGGTTGGTAGTGGAAACACCATATATTTT. The chain recombines TRBV12-3 or TRBV12-4 with TRBJ1-3, with D hard to call. The CDR3 loop spans 15 amino acids. Trimming took off 6 bases at V and 3 bases at J, with 15 bases between the two ends.

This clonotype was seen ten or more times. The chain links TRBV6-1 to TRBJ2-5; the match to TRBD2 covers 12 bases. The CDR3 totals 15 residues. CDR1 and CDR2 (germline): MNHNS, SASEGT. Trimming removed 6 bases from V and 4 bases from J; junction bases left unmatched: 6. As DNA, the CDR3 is TGTGCCAGCAGATCAATGGGACTAGCGGGAGAGACCCAGTACTTC. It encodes CASRSMGLAGETQYF.

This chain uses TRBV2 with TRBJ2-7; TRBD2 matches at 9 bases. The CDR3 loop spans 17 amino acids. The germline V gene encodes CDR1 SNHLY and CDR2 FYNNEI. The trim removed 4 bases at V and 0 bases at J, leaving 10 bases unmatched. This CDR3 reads CASSGSAAGGGSYEQYF. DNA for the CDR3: TGTGCCAGCAGTGGGAGCGCGGCGGGAGGGGGCTCCTACGAGCAGTACTTC.

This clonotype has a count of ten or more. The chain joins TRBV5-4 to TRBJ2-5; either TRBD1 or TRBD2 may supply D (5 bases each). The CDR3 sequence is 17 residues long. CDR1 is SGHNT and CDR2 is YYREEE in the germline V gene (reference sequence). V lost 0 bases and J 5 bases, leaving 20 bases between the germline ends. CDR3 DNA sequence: TGTGCCAGCAGCTTGGGAGAAGCGGCAGGGATGGGGGAGACCCAGTACTTC. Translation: CASSLGEAAGMGETQYF.

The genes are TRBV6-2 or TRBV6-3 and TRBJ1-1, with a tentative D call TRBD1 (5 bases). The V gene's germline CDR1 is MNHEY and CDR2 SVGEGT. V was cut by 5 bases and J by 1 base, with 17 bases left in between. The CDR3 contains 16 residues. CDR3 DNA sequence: TGTGCCAGCAGTCCAGCGGGGAGGGGAGGGAACACTGAAGCTTTCTTT. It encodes CASSPAGRGGNTEAFF.

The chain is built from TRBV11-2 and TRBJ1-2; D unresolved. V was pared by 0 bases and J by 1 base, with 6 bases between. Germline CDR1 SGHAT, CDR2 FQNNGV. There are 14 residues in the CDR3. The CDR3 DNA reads TGTGCCAGCAGCTTAGATTTTGGTAACTATGGCTACACCTTC. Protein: CASSLDFGNYGYTF.

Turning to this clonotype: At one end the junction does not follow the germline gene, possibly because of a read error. The CDR3 sequence is CSGKAQETQYF. Here the CDR3 DNA reads TGCTCGGGGAAAGCACAAGAGACCCAGTACTTC. This chain uses TRBV7-2 with TRBJ2-5, with D possibly matching TRBD2 (5 bases). Germline V gives CDR1 SGHTA, CDR2 FQGNSA. This CDR3 has 11 residues.

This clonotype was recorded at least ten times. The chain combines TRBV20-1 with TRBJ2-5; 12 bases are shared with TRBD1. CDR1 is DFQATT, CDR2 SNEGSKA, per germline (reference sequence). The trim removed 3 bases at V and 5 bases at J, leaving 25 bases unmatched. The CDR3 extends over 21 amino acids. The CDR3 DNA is TGCAGTGCTAGTCCCGGGACAGGGGGCGGCTGGGAAGCGGGGGAGGGGGAGACCCAGTACTTC. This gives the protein CSASPGTGGGWEAGEGETQYF.